This T cell receptor (beta chain) was found in a study of T and B cells in COVID-19 patients. Study information: Blood was sampled from COVID-19 patients who were either actively infected or recovered. Of about 20 active-infection patients, roughly 18 carried comorbidities linked to unfavorable COVID-19 outcome. Critical illness requiring mechanical ventilation or extracorporeal membrane oxygenation affected about 65% of the 20 active-infection patients.

TRB rearrangements were amplified by multiplex PCR with BIOMED2 TRB-A/B primers. From the multiplex PCR reads, TCRdb called clonotypes with MiXCR, one entry per CDR3 protein. The sample lists 20,000 to 25,000 distinct CDR3 sequences; around 30% were seen once. From blood, about 240-500 ng of genomic DNA served as TRB template. Comments on this clonotype: Its antigen remains unknown.

The CDR3 spans 13 residues. V was clipped by 4 bases and J by 0 bases, with 7 bases between them. Per the germline V gene, CDR1 is SGHDT and CDR2 is YYEEEE. General study results and limits: At recovery TRB diversity and richness exceeded healthy donors, after highly clonal active COVID-19 repertoires.

The sample comprised blood. This receptor was taken from a human donor who had recovered from COVID-19. J is TRBJ1-2 and V is TRBV5-6; the D is unclear. DNA for the CDR3: TGTGCCAGCAGCGGCACGCCTAACTATGGCTACACCTTC. Amino acid sequence: CASSGTPNYGYTF.